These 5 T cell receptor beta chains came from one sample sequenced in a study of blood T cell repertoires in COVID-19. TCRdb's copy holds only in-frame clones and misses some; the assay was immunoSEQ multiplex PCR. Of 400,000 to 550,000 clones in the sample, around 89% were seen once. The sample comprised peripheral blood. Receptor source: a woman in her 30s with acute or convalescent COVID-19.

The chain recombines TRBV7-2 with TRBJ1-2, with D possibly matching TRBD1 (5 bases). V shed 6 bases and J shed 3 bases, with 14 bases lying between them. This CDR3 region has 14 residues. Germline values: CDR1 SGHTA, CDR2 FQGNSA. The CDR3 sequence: CASRQRDRDYGYTF. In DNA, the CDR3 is TGTGCCAGCAGGCAGCGGGACCGAGACTATGGCTACACCTTC.

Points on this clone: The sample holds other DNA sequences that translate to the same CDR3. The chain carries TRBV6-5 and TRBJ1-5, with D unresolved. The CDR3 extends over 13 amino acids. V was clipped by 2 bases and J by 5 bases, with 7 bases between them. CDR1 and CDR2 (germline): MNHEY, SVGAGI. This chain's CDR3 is CASSYRGDQPQHF. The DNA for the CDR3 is TGTGCCAGCAGTTACCGAGGAGATCAGCCCCAGCATTTT.

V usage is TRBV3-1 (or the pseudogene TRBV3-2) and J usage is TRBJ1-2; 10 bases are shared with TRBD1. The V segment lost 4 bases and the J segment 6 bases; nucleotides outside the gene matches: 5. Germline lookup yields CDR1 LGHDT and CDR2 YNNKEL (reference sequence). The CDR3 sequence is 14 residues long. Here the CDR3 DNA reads TGTGCCAGCAGCCCTAGGACAGGGGGAGATGGCTACACCTTC. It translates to CASSPRTGGDGYTF.

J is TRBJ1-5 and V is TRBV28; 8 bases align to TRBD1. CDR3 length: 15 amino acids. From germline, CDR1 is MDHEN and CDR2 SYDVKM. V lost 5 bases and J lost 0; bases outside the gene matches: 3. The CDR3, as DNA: TGTGCCAGCAGTGACAGGGGATTTAGCAATCAGCCCCAGCATTTT. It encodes CASSDRGFSNQPQHF.

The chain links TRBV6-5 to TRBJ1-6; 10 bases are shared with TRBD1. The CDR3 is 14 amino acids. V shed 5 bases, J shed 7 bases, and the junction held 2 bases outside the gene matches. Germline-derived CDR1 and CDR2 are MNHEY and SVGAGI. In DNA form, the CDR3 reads TGTGCCAGCAGTCCGGGACAGGGGAATTCACCCCTCCACTTT. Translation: CASSPGQGNSPLHF.